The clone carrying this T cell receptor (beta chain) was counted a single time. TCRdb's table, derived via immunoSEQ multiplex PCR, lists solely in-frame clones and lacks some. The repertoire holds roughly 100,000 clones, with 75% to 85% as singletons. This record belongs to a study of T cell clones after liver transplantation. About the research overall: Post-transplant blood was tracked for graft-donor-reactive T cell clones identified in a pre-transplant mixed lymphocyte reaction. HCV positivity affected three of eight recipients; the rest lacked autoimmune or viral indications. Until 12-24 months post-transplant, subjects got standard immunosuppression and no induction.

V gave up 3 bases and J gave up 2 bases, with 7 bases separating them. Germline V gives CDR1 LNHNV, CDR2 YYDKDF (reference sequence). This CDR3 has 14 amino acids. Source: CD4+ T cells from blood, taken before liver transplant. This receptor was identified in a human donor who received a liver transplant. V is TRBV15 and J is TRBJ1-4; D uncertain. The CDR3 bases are TGTGCCACCAGCAGGGGAGAGACTAATGAAAAACTGTTTTTT. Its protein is CATSRGETNEKLFF.